The 20 T cell receptor beta chains below were found in one sample sequenced in a study of CD8+ T cells in alopecia areata. Treatment denoted: oral pan-JAK inhibitor, 5-10 mg twice daily. Extracted from the samples, RNA was reverse transcribed into cDNA to serve as the sequencing template. Sequencing used immunoSEQ multiplex PCR; TCRdb keeps in-frame clones, though not all of them. The top ten hold approximately 1.2% of the sample, which has some 210,000 clones, around 65% seen once. Source: CD4+ T cells sorted from blood, taken between weeks 43 and 45, from a patient treated with tofacitinib. All receptors derive from a human donor with alopecia areata.

The chain carries TRBV29-1 and TRBJ2-1; D is undetermined. The germline gives CDR1 SQVTM, CDR2 ANQGSEA. This CDR3 is 10 amino acids long. The V end lost 5 bases, the J end lost 5 bases, and 4 bases lay between the germline ends. The DNA of the CDR3 is TGCAGCGTTAGCCACAATGAGCAGTTCTTC. Translation gives CSVSHNEQFF.

The chain employs TRBV29-1 and TRBJ2-7, with D tentatively TRBD1 (5 bases). Germline CDR1 is SQVTM and CDR2 is ANQGSEA. The V end lost 2 bases, the J end lost 2 bases, and 10 bases lay between the germline ends. This CDR3 comprises 13 residues. The CDR3 sequence is CSVETGRTYEQYF. The CDR3 DNA sequence: TGCAGCGTTGAAACAGGCCGCACCTACGAGCAGTACTTC.

This chain links TRBV19 with TRBJ1-5; 9 bases are a match to TRBD1. The CDR3 loop spans 17 amino acids. Unmatched junction bases numbered 13, after V lost 4 bases and J lost 6 bases. Germline-derived CDR1 and CDR2 are LNHDA and SQIVND (reference sequence). In nucleotides, the CDR3 is TGTGCCAGTAGTAGCCCTCAACAGGGGGCTTTACGTCAGCCCCAGCATTTT. Residues: CASSSPQQGALRQPQHF.

The V call is TRBV4-3, the J call TRBJ1-1, with 12 bases fitting TRBD1. The CDR3 extends over 15 amino acids. Germline lookup yields CDR1 LGHNA and CDR2 YSLEER. With 0 bases clipped from V and 6 bases from J, the junction kept 2 bases outside the gene matches. The DNA of the CDR3 is TGCGCCAGCAGCCAAGAGGGACAGGGGGCGGCTGAAGCTTTCTTT. The encoded protein is CASSQEGQGAAEAFF.

CDR3 protein: CASSADTPYNEQFF. The CDR3 DNA reads as TGCGCCAGCAGCGCGGACACCCCTTACAATGAGCAGTTCTTC. The chain couples TRBV5-1 to TRBJ2-1; possibly TRBD1 for D (5 bases). This CDR3 comprises 14 residues. From germline, CDR1 is SGHRS and CDR2 YFSETQ. V lost 4 bases and J 4 bases, leaving 12 bases between the germline ends.

This clone has a single count. Here the CDR3 reads CAWSRGSRNTEAFF. CDR3 in DNA: TGTGCCTGGAGTAGGGGGAGCCGGAACACTGAAGCTTTCTTT. The chain uses TRBV30 and TRBJ1-1; D possibly corresponds to TRBD1 (6 bases). The length of the CDR3 is 14 residues. CDR1 GTSNPN and CDR2 SVGIG come from the germline V gene (reference sequence). Between the trimmed V and J ends, which lost 2 bases and 1 base, there was a span of 11 bases.

The V call is TRBV10-2, the J call TRBJ1-1; 7 bases map to TRBD1. Per the germline V gene, CDR1 is WSHSY and CDR2 is SAAADI. This CDR3 region has 14 residues. Trimming at V came to 6 bases and at J to 7 bases, leaving 11 bases not matched to a gene. As DNA, the CDR3 is TGCGCCAGCAGCCCAACGGACAGGTTCGGTGAAGCTTTCTTT. Protein: CASSPTDRFGEAFF.

The chain combines TRBV29-1 with TRBJ1-1, with D perhaps matching TRBD1 (6 bases). This CDR3 region has 13 residues. Germline CDR1 and CDR2: SQVTM and ANQGSEA. The V end lost 4 bases, the J end lost 7 bases, and 16 bases lay between the germline ends. This chain's CDR3 is CSVAEGVVSEAFF. The CDR3 bases are TGCAGCGTTGCTGAGGGGGTTGTAAGTGAAGCTTTCTTT.

The chain links TRBV27 to TRBJ1-5, with 10 bases fitting TRBD1. Germline CDR1 reads MNHEY; CDR2 reads SMNVEV (reference sequence). The V and J ends lost 5 bases and 6 bases, in that order; junction bases with no gene match: 13. The CDR3 is 17 amino acids. CDR3 protein: CASSPDRGRQIIQPQHF. The CDR3 nucleotides are TGTGCCAGCAGTCCCGACAGGGGGCGCCAGATTATTCAGCCCCAGCATTTT.

On this clone itself: The sample has other DNA sequences that encode this CDR3 too. The rearrangement joins TRBV6-5 to TRBJ1-6; D perhaps matches TRBD1 (5 bases). This CDR3 region has 15 residues. V was clipped by 0 bases and J by 5 bases, with 8 bases between them. Germline V gives CDR1 MNHEY, CDR2 SVGAGI. The CDR3, as DNA: TGTGCCAGCAGTTACTCCGGACAAGATAATTCACCCCTCCACTTT. Its translation: CASSYSGQDNSPLHF.

This sequence joins TRBV30 and TRBJ1-1; 7 bases align to TRBD1. The germline CDR1 and CDR2 sequences are GTSNPN and SVGIG (reference sequence). J lost 1 base, V lost 5 bases, and 1 base had no gene match. The CDR3 runs to 12 residues. In DNA form, the CDR3 reads TGTGCCTGGGACAGGGAGAACACTGAAGCTTTCTTT. The encoded protein is CAWDRENTEAFF.

This clone occurred once. This chain connects TRBV4-1 to TRBJ2-7; D unresolved. This CDR3 is built from 11 residues. CDR1 is MGHRA and CDR2 is YSYEKL in the germline V gene. Deletions cut 6 bases from V and 3 bases from J, with 6 bases between. The CDR3 DNA sequence: TGCGCCAGCAGTAGTATCTACGAGCAGTACTTC. Protein: CASSSIYEQYF.

The V call is TRBV4-2, the J call TRBJ2-2, with D possibly being TRBD2 (6 bases). V lost 0 bases and J 0 bases, leaving 14 bases between the germline ends. Per the germline V gene, CDR1 is LGHNA and CDR2 is YNFKEQ. The CDR3 consists of 18 residues. The CDR3 reads CASSQDTGGGANTGELFF. The CDR3 DNA is TGTGCCAGCAGCCAAGATACGGGTGGAGGGGCGAACACCGGGGAGCTGTTTTTT.

The J gene is TRBJ2-7, the V gene TRBV6-5; the D gene could be TRBD1 or TRBD2 (7 bases each). The length of the CDR3 is 16 residues. Trimming stripped 4 bases from V and 4 bases from J, with 20 bases between. Looked up from germline, CDR1 is MNHEY and CDR2 is SVGAGI. The CDR3 nucleotides are TGTGCCAGCAGTTCTCAGGGGGGGCGTATAGAATACGAGCAGTACTTC. Residues: CASSSQGGRIEYEQYF.

The chain has TRBV11-3 and TRBJ1-2, with D possibly being TRBD1 (6 bases). Germline V gives CDR1 SGHNT, CDR2 YENEEA. Trimming took off 5 bases at V and 6 bases at J, with 19 bases between the two ends. The CDR3 has 15 residues. In nucleotides, the CDR3 is TGTGCCAGCAGCCGAAAACAGGGATATCTGAATGGCTACACCTTC. It translates to CASSRKQGYLNGYTF. Using reference TRBV11-3 and TRBJ1-2 for the parts outside the CDR3, the full variable domain is EAGVVQSPRYKIIEKKQPVAFWCNPISGHNTLYWYLQNLGQGPELLIRYENEEAVDDSQLPKDRFSAERLKGVDSTLKIQPAELGDSAVYLCASSRKQGYLNGYTFGSGTRLTVV.

Concerning this clone itself: Other DNA sequences from this sample encode an identical CDR3 as well. The chain combines TRBV29-1 with TRBJ1-1; weak D call: TRBD1 (6 bases). This CDR3 has 13 residues. Between the trimmed V and J ends, which lost 6 bases and 1 base, there was a span of 12 bases. Looked up from germline, CDR1 is SQVTM and CDR2 is ANQGSEA. In DNA form, the CDR3 reads TGCAGCGTGAAGGGAGGGGGGAACACTGAAGCTTTCTTT. It translates to CSVKGGGNTEAFF.

The chain has TRBV29-1 and TRBJ1-2; 8 bases are a match to TRBD1. The J segment lost 0 bases and the V segment lost 2 bases, leaving 8 bases of the junction unmatched. The CDR3 has 16 amino acids. The V gene's germline CDR1 is SQVTM and CDR2 ANQGSEA. Written as DNA, the CDR3 is TGCAGCGTTGAATCGTGGCAGGGGGCATCTAACTATGGCTACACCTTC. Protein: CSVESWQGASNYGYTF.

The chain uses TRBV27 and TRBJ1-2; no reliable D call. CDR1 is MNHEY, CDR2 SMNVEV, per germline (reference sequence). This CDR3 is built from 14 residues. Trimming left V 5 bases short and J 2 bases short, with 12 bases between. The CDR3 protein is CASSPWPSNYGYTF. CDR3 bases: TGTGCCAGCAGTCCATGGCCCTCCAACTATGGCTACACCTTC.

The chain couples TRBV11-3 to TRBJ1-1; D is uncertain. V was shortened by 7 bases and J by 1 base, with 7 bases between the two germline ends. This CDR3 contains 12 residues. CDR1 SGHNT and CDR2 YENEEA come from the germline V gene. The CDR3 sequence: CASTEQNTEAFF. The CDR3 DNA is TGTGCCAGCACCGAGCAGAACACTGAAGCTTTCTTT.

The rearrangement uses TRBV7-2 and TRBJ1-2; 9 bases align to TRBD1. Trimming at V came to 5 bases and at J to 3 bases, leaving 10 bases not matched to a gene. In germline, CDR1 is SGHTA, CDR2 FQGNSA. The CDR3 loop spans 16 amino acids. The CDR3 coding sequence is TGTGCCAGCAGCCCCCGACAGGGGGGGTCTGACTATGGCTACACCTTC. It codes for CASSPRQGGSDYGYTF.